The source of this T cell receptor (beta chain) is a study of early T cells in non-severe SARS-CoV-2 infection. Study outcomes and limitations: Lookups in VDJdb leaned toward anti-spike CD8 responses and missed private and CD4 specificities.

Comment on this clonotype: No antigen is known for it.

The germline CDR1 and CDR2 sequences are SNHLY and FYNNEI. Unmatched junction bases numbered 4, after V lost 6 bases and J lost 0 bases. CDR3 size: 15 residues. TCRdb re-analysed the 5' RACE reads in MiXCR, keeping a single row per CDR3 protein. The sample has around 57,000 distinct CDR3 sequences, 12% seen once. Material: whole blood. The clonotype comes from an adult who was a healthcare worker with PCR-confirmed SARS-CoV-2 infection or an uninfected control (not recorded which). The gene calls are TRBV2 and TRBJ1-2; 10 nucleotides align to TRBD1. In DNA, the CDR3 is TGTGCCAGCAGGAGGGACAGGGGAACTAACTATGGCTACACCTTC. The encoded protein is CASRRDRGTNYGYTF.